This T cell receptor (beta chain) came from a study of chemoradiotherapy in HPV16-positive cancers. A word on this clone: Its antigen is unidentified.

The CDR3 sequence is 16 residues long. Looked up from germline, CDR1 is LNHDA and CDR2 is SQIVND (reference sequence). V was pared by 4 bases and J by 4 bases, with 17 bases between. The study's findings and limits: Candidate HPV-specific clones and E7-related TCR motifs grew in tumor during treatment.

Repeated repertoire sampling spanned the course of chemoradiotherapy. Data came from immunoSEQ multiplex PCR; TCRdb stores just in-frame clones and leaves some out. The data show more than 10,000 clones, 80% to 90% seen once. The sequenced sample was blood, obtained from a patient who underwent chemoradiotherapy. The chain has TRBV19 and TRBJ2-1; no reliable D call. The TCR originated in a human donor with HPV-associated anogenital cancer. CDR3 sequence: CASSKAPALNYNEQFF. The CDR3 DNA reads as TGTGCCAGTAGTAAGGCTCCCGCCTTAAATTACAATGAGCAGTTCTTC.